Listed below are T cell receptor beta chains from one sample, sequenced in a study of T cell responses to AZD1222 COVID-19 vaccine. The protocol was immunoSEQ multiplex PCR, while the TCRdb copy is restricted to in-frame clones and leaves out a portion. Altogether some 170,000 clones are present, approximately 90% being singletons, with the ten largest covering about 2.8%. The source material was peripheral blood, sampled on day 0 of AZD1222 vaccination. Source of these receptors: an adult in good health. The CDR3 runs from the conserved cysteine through the conserved F or W. A D gene is named only where the DNA matches it firmly. Only some rows state a clone size, as once, few, many or a class for expanded clones.

d_call | clone_size | j_call | v_call | cdr3_nt | cdr3_aa
TRBD1 | - | TRBJ1-2 | TRBV30 | TGTGCCTGGAGGCGGACAGGGGGGTCTAACTATGGCTACACCTTC | CAWRRTGGSNYGYTF
TRBD1 | - | TRBJ1-1 | TRBV5-1 | TGCGCCAGCAGCTCGAACTTAAGGGGGCCGGACACTGAAGCTTTCTTT | CASSSNLRGPDTEAFF
TRBD2 | - | TRBJ2-2 | TRBV5-1 | TGCGCCAGCAGCGGGGGAGCGGGAGGTGCGAACACCGGGGAGCTGTTTTTT | CASSGGAGGANTGELFF
- | once | TRBJ2-2 | TRBV2 | TGTGCCAGCAGTGAAACGGGAATCACCGGGGAGCTGTTTTTT | CASSETGITGELFF
- | few | TRBJ1-1 | TRBV5-1 | TGCGCCAGCAGCCCAGGGGTGACAACTGAAGCTTTCTTT | CASSPGVTTEAFF
- | - | TRBJ2-7 | TRBV5-6 | TGTGCCAGCAGCCCATCACAGGTTAGCTACGAGCAGTACTTC | CASSPSQVSYEQYF
- | - | TRBJ2-7 | TRBV6-2/TRBV6-3 | TGTGCCAGCAGTATACGAACCACAGGAACCTACGAGCAGTACTTC | CASSIRTTGTYEQYF
- | once | TRBJ2-1 | TRBV13 | TGTGCCAGCAGCTTCAGGAATGAGCAGTTCTTC | CASSFRNEQFF
TRBD1 | - | TRBJ1-2 | TRBV19 | TGTGCCACGGGGGACAGGGTTCTTGGCTACACCTTC | CATGDRVLGYTF
- | - | TRBJ1-2 | TRBV28 | TGTGCCAGCAGTTTAGAAGGGGGGCCTAACTATGGCTACACCTTC | CASSLEGGPNYGYTF
TRBD1 | - | TRBJ2-1 | TRBV5-4 | TGTGCCAGCTCCAGGACAGGGGAAAATGAGCAGTTCTTC | CASSRTGENEQFF
TRBD1 | - | TRBJ2-3 | TRBV6-6 | TGTGCCAGCAGTTCTTGGAGGACAGGGGCAGATACGCAGTATTTT | CASSSWRTGADTQYF
TRBD1 | - | TRBJ1-2 | TRBV27 | TGTGCCAGCAGTCAAACGGTCACAGGGGTGGGCTACACCTTC | CASSQTVTGVGYTF
TRBD1 | - | TRBJ2-7 | TRBV3-1/TRBV3-2 | TGTGCCAGCAGCCCGGGACAGAGCTACGAGCAGTACTTC | CASSPGQSYEQYF
- | - | TRBJ1-2 | TRBV6-5 | TGTGCCAGCAGTTATGCTTCAGGGGCTGATGGCTACACCTTC | CASSYASGADGYTF
- | once | TRBJ2-3 | TRBV9 | TGTGCCAGCAGCGGCCGGGCCCTCAGTGTGGATACGCAGTATTTT | CASSGRALSVDTQYF
TRBD1 | - | TRBJ1-1 | TRBV5-1 | TGCGCCAGCAGCTTGGACAGGGGGGCGGCTTTCTTT | CASSLDRGAAFF
- | - | TRBJ1-2 | TRBV18 | TGTGCCAGCTCACCGTTCCGCGGTGACTACACCTTC | CASSPFRGDYTF
- | - | TRBJ2-5 | TRBV2 | TGTGCCAGCAGTTCGAAGACAGGACCCCAAGAGACCCAGTACTTC | CASSSKTGPQETQYF
- | - | TRBJ1-1 | TRBV14 | TGTGCCAGCAGCCCGACAGGCGGCGGAACTGAAGCTTTCTTT | CASSPTGGGTEAFF
- | - | TRBJ1-2 | TRBV19 | TGTGCCAGTAGTATATCTAACTATGGCTACACCTTC | CASSISNYGYTF
TRBD1 | - | TRBJ1-1 | TRBV9 | TGTGCCAGCAGCGCCCGACAGGGATCCACTGAAGCTTTCTTT | CASSARQGSTEAFF
- | - | TRBJ2-3 | TRBV5-1 | TGCGCCAGCAGCTCCGGGTTAGCGGCTAGCACAGATACGCAGTATTTT | CASSSGLAASTDTQYF
TRBD2 | - | TRBJ2-2 | TRBV9 | TGTGCCAGCAGCGCCCAACTAGCGGGGGGATCGGGGGAGCTGTTTTTT | CASSAQLAGGSGELFF